This section outlines one TCR beta chain sequence together with its context. The data derive from a study of multiple sclerosis patients with progressive multifocal leukoencephalopathy. Study summary: Multiple sclerosis patients on natalizumab who never developed PML served as longitudinally sampled controls.

Time point defined: before natalizumab initiation. The T0 samples predate the first natalizumab infusion. Trimming shortened V by 4 bases and J by 4 bases, and 19 bases separated the two germline ends. Germline CDR1 reads SGHVS; CDR2 reads FQNEAQ. The CDR3 is made up of 16 amino acids. Sequencing was at survey level. Libraries were prepared by immunoSEQ multiplex PCR; TCRdb keeps only in-frame clonotypes and omits some of them. The sample consists of fewer than 35,000 clones, 70% to 90% of them appearing once. This receptor was identified in a human donor with multiple sclerosis. The chain couples TRBV7-8 to TRBJ1-1; weak D call: TRBD1 (5 bases). The sample was PBMCs. CDR3 bases: TGTGCCAGCAGCTATACGGGACCCCAACAAGGCACTGAAGCTTTCTTT. Its translation: CASSYTGPQQGTEAFF.